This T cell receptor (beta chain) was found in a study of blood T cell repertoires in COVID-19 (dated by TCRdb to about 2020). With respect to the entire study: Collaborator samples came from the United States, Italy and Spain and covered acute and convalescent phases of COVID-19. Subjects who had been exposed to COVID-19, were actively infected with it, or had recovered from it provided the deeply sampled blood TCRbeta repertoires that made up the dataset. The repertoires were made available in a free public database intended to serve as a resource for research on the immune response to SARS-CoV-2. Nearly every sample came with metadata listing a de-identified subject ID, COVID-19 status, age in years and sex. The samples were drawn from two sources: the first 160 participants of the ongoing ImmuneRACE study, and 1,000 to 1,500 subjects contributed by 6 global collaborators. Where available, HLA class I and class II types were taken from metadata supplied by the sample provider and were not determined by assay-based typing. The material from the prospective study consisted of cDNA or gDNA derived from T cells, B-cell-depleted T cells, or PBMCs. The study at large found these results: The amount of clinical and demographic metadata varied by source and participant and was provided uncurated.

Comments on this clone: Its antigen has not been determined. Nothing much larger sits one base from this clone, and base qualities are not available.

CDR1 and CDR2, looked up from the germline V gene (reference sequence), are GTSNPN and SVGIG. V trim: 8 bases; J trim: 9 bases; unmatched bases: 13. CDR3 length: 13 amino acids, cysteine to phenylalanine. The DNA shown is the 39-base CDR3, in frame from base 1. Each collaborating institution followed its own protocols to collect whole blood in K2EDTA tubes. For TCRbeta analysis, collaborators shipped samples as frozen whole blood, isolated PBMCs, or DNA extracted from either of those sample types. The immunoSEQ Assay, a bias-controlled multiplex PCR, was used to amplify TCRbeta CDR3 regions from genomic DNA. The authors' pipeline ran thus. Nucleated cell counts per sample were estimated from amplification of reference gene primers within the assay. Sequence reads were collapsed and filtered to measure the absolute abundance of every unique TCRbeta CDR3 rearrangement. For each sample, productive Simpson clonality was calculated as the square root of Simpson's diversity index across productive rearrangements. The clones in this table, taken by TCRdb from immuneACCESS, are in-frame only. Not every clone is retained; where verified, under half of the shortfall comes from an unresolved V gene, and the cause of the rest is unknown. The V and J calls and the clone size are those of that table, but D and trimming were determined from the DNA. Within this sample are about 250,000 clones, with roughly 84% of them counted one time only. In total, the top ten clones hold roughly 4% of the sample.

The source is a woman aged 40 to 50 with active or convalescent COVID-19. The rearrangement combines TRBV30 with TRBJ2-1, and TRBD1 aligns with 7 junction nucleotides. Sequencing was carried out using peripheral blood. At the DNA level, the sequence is TGTGCCAAAGGGGGCGACAGAGCGAGTGAGCAGTTCTTC. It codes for CAKGGDRASEQFF.